This T cell receptor (beta chain) originates from a study of cytomegalovirus exposure and HLA in healthy donors (dated by TCRdb to about 2017). As for the study more broadly: An earlier analysis of fewer than 750 of the donors reported approximately 260 Gb of sequence data and 95 million to 120 million unique TCR beta sequences obtained from about 179 million T cells. An early release that covered about 640 HLA-typed donors contained approximately 290 gigabases of sequencing data and tens of millions of unique TCR sequences. Among the roughly 390 genotyped donors, approximately 76% belonged to the genetic ancestry cluster associated with self-reported Caucasian donors. The study aimed to test whether cataloging public T cell receptors could reveal signatures of past pathogen exposure. Using immunosequencing, the study profiled T cell repertoires from approximately 700 subjects and related those repertoires to cytomegalovirus serostatus. Along with the approximately 670-subject first cohort, a separate validation cohort of over a hundred different subjects was used. To predict cytomegalovirus infection status, the study brought together high-throughput TCR immunosequencing, statistical association of individual TCRs with disease status, and machine learning. A later analysis re-examined previously published TCR beta repertoires from over 500 donors and added high-resolution HLA genotyping to investigate patterns of TCR occurrence. In the later analysis, no new phenotypic data were used to find candidate immune exposures; instead, reliance was placed on TCR beta sequences and their occurrence across donors. An earlier analysis of around 640 of the donors used high-throughput TCR beta sequencing to judge whether each TCR beta V gene segment behaved as functional or pseudogenic. Alongside the repertoire data, information on donor age, sex, ethnicity and CMV serostatus was compiled. Genome-wide SNP genotypes for about 65% of the 666 donors were used in a later genetic analysis, which treated that subset as a discovery cohort. Every discovery cohort repertoire had been produced on one sequencing platform. HLA typing covered class I and class II loci at four-digit resolution. Typing coverage varied by locus: roughly 620-640 donors for A, B, C, DRB1 and DQB1; approximately 500 for DQA1; more than 600 for DPA1; some 470 for DPB1. A handful of DR-DQ haplotypes were handled as single units for association and clustering because linkage in the cohort was strong. On average, about 240,000 unique TCR beta nucleotide sequences were sequenced per donor among some 420 genotyped donors of the cohort, with roughly 19% of those sequences being non-productive. Paper-wide results and their limitations: According to the authors, the approach could potentially be generalized to other disease states and immunological phenotypes. In a later genetic analysis, fewer N-insertions in productive TCRs were reported among donors in an Asian-associated ancestry cluster than the roughly 700-donor mean. The study gave a list of some 150 TCR beta chains associated with cytomegalovirus. When HLA alleles, especially DR and DQ, strongly co-occurred, attributing TCR associations to individual alleles was difficult. At a false discovery rate of 0.05, a later analysis linked 16,000 or so TCR beta sequences to specific HLA alleles. A later analysis found that most CMV-associated TCR beta chains appeared HLA-restricted, with HLA associations seemingly driven largely by CMV exposure. Cytomegalovirus status was reported to be diagnosed by the classifier with high specificity and sensitivity in both the original and validation cohorts. Immune exposure information for the cohort was limited to CMV serostatus. A later analysis found that HLA-associated TCR beta chains were more clonally expanded and had lower generation probabilities than equally common non-associated chains. Correlated functional status among segregating V segments might be attributable to linkage disequilibrium, but an unknown experimental factor could not be ruled out. In a later analysis, several top co-occurrence clusters were reported to appear linked to parvovirus B19, influenza, CMV and Epstein-Barr virus. Because HLA typing was unavailable for some donors at each locus, only the typed subset was used in association tests. In an earlier analysis of 587 of the donors, most TCR beta V segments appeared in productive rearrangements about 87% or about 30% of the time, broadly matching IMGT annotations. Only TCR beta chains were sequenced in this cohort, and the absence of alpha or paired-chain data limited detectable features. Some IMGT-functional V segments, including TRBV6-2 and TRBV6-3, could not be told apart with the 87-base-pair reads, so those segments were excluded. In vitro tests confirmed that a few of the cytomegalovirus-associated TCR beta chains recognize cytomegalovirus antigens. A further reported finding was that TCR beta sequences accurately predicted the HLA-A and HLA-B alleles for most subjects in the first cohort. A group of highly shared sequence variants was considered likely to be a technical artifact of the sequencing pipeline. Most TCR sequences were observed very rarely across donors, whereas some public TCRs were present in many individuals. V-gene and J-gene trimming of TCR beta chains was associated with a missense DCLRE1C variant in a later genetic analysis, and the association was replicated in an independent cohort. Roughly uniform sequencing depth across donors was assumed in presence/absence analyses, although this assumption may not hold. The earlier analysis of approximately 560 of the donors excluded some 15 rarely observed V segments, including chromosome 9 orphons, because counts were too low. A later analysis found that TCR association rates varied across HLA loci, with DRB1 alleles showing the most associated TCRs and HLA-C alleles the fewest.

Comment on this clone: What this receptor recognizes is not known. No much larger clonotype is one base removed from it; base qualities were not supplied.

Cut back by 2 bases and 1 base, the V and J ends lie 5 bases apart. From its cysteine to its phenylalanine, the CDR3 spans 13 amino acids. Of the read, only the CDR3 DNA is kept; its 39 bases are in frame from base 1. Per the germline V gene (reference sequence), GTSNPN is the CDR1 and SVGIG is the CDR2. The receptor library was made with the immunoSEQ multiplex PCR assay. For the multiplex PCR, a mixture combining 60 forward primers for TCR Vbeta segments and 13 reverse primers for TCR Jbeta segments was used. Amplification of the CDR3 region of rearranged TCR beta genes was performed with a multiplex PCR assay on genomic DNA. On the Illumina HiSeq System, the amplified TCR beta libraries were sequenced as 87-base-pair reads. Processing in the source paper ran as follows. Across the 640 or so repertoires, a later analysis counted around 80 million unique TCR beta chains, roughly 11 million of which were shared by at least two donors. To remove PCR and sequencing errors, raw reads were error-corrected and collapsed into unique sequences using a nearest-neighbor algorithm that merged closely related sequences. CDR3 sequences were aligned to IMGT reference sequences to assign V, D and J gene segments. Each retained sequence needed at least a six-nucleotide match to both a V gene segment and a J gene segment. Rearrangements were called productive when the CDR3 lacked stop codons and stayed in frame with V and J; all others were non-productive. CDR3 was defined by IMGT convention, running from the second conserved V-encoded cysteine to the conserved J-encoded phenylalanine. The earlier analysis of 587 of the donors excluded any sequence lacking an unambiguous match to a single V gene segment. An earlier analysis of fewer than 750 of the donors called V segments functional above 56.7% productive rearrangements and segregating when the between-donor standard deviation exceeded 5%. To diagnose cytomegalovirus status from the catalog of TCR beta chain sequences, a statistical classification framework was built. In a later analysis, TCR nucleotide sequences were compared against IMGT/GENE-DB human TR gene sequences so that V and J genes could be assigned. In a later analysis, CDR3 sequences and most-parsimonious VDJ recombination scenarios were assigned using the TCRdist pipeline. In a later analysis, each TCR beta chain was defined by its CDR3 amino acid sequence together with its V-gene family, and reads without a unique V-gene family were excluded. As a way to deal with suspected cross-contamination and a sequencing artifact, a later analysis dropped approximately 570 nucleotide sequences that were highly shared and had low generation probability. A later analysis calculated a clonal expansion index for each public chain from normalized within-repertoire ranks of inferred template counts. Generation probabilities in a later analysis came from a VDJ recombination model fitted to out-of-frame rearrangements, and those results were checked against IGoR. In a later analysis, TCR-TCR, TCR-HLA and TCR-CMV co-occurrence was scored with hypergeometric tests, and a repertoire-size bias correction was applied to TCR pairs. A later analysis estimated false discovery rates by permuting HLA or CMV assignments 20 times. In a later analysis, co-occurring TCRs were grouped with DBSCAN, and TCRdist sequence similarity was added when clustering was performed within HLA-allele-positive subsets. Repertoires with fewer than 30,000 or more than 120,000 public chains were left out of co-occurrence clustering, as were five repertoires with anomalous nucleotide sharing. Sourced from immuneACCESS, this table was stored by TCRdb with only in-frame sequences that have V and J called. A share of the clones is absent; for the studies checked, an unresolved V gene accounts for under half, and the remainder has no known explanation. V and J calls and clone size come straight from that table; D and trimming were deduced from the DNA. The sample table holds under 200,000 clones, of which approximately 78% were seen once. The ten largest clones capture 0.95% to 1% of the sample.

The cohort comprised under 700 healthy bone marrow donors. At the time of sampling, all cohort members were nominally healthy, though unrecorded immune exposures were likely present. The donor tested CMV seropositive, placing the donor among the roughly 300 seropositive members of the cohort. A peripheral blood sample was collected from each donor, and TCR beta sequencing was performed on peripheral blood mononuclear cells. The Qiagen DNeasy Blood Extraction Kit was used to extract genomic DNA from the blood cell samples. This TCR came from a girl aged 2-10 years in good health and CMV-seropositive. The chain was built from TRBV30 and TRBJ2-2; the D gene identity is not certain. What was sequenced was PBMCs. The DNA sequence follows: TGTGCCTGGAGTCACGGGAACACCGGGGAGCTGTTTTTT. Translated, it reads CAWSHGNTGELFF.